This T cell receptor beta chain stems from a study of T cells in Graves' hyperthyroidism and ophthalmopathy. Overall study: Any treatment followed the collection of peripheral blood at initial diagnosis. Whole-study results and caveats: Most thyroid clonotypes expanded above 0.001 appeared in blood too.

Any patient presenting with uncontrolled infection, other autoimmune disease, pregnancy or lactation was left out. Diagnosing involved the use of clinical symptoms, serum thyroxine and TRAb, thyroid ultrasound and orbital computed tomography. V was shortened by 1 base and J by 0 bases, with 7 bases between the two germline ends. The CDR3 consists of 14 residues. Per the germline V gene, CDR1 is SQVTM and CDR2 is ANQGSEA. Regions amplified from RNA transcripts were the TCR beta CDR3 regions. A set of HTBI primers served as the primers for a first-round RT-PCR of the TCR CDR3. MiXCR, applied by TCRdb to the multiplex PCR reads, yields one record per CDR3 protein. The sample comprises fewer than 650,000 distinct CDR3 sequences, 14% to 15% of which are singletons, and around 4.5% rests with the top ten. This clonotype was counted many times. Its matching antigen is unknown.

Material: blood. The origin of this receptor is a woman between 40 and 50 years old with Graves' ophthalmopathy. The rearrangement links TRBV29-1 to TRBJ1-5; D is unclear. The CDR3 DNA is TGCAGCGTTGAAGCATGGGATAGCAATCAGCCCCAGCATTTT. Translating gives CSVEAWDSNQPQHF.